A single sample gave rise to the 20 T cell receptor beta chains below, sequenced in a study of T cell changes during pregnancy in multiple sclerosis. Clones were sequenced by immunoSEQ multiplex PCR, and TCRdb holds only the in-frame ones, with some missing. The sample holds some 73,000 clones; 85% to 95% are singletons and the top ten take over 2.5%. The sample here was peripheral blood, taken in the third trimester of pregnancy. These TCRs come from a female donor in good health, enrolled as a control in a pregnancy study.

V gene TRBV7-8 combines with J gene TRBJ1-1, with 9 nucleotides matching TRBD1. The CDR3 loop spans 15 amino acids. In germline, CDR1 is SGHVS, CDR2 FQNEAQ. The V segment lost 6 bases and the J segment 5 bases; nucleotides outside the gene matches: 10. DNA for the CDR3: TGTGCCAGCAGGAGGGACAGGGTTGGGAAGACTGAAGCTTTCTTT. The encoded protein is CASRRDRVGKTEAFF.

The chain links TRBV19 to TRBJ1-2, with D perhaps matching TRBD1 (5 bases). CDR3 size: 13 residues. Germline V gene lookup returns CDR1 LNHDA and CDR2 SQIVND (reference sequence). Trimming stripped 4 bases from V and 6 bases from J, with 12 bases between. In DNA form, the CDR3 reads TGTGCCAGTAGTAACCAGGGCTTGGATGGCTACACCTTC. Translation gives CASSNQGLDGYTF.

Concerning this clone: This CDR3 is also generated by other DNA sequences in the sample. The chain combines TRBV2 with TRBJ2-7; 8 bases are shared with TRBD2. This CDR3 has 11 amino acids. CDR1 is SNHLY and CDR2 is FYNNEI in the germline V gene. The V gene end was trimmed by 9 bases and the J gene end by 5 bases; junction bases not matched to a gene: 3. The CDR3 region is CARGTRDEQYF. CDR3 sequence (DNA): TGTGCCAGGGGGACTAGGGACGAGCAGTACTTC.

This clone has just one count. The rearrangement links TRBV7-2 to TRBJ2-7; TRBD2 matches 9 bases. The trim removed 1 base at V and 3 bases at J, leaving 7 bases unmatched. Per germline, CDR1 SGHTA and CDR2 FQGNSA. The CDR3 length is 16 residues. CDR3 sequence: CASSLGGGRAGYEQYF. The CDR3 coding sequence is TGTGCCAGCAGCTTAGGAGGCGGGAGGGCCGGCTACGAGCAGTACTTC.

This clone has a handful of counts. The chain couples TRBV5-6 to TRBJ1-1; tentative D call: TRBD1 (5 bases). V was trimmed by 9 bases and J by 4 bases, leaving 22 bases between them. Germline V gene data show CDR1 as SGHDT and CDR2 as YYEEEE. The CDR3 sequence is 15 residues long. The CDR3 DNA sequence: TGTGCCACTTCACCAGGACCCACGGGGGGCACTGAAGCTTTCTTT. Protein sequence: CATSPGPTGGTEAFF.

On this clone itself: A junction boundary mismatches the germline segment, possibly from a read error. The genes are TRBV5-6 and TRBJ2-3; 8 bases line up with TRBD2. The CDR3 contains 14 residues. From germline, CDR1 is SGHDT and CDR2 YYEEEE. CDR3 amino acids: CASSPGQVAGRGFF. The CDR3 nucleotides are TGTGCCAGCAGCCCCGGGCAGGTAGCGGGAAGAGGGTTTTTT.

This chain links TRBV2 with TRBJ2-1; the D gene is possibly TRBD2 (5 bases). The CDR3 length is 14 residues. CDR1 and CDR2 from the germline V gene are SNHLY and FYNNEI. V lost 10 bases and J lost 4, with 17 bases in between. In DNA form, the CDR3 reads TGTGCCACCTCTGGAGAGGGTGTTTACAATGAGCAGTTCTTC. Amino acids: CATSGEGVYNEQFF. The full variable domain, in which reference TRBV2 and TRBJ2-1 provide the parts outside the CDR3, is EPEVTQTPSHQVTQMGQEVILRCVPISNHLYFYWYRQILGQKVEFLVSFYNNEISEKSEIFDDQFSVERPDGSNFTLKIRSTKLEDSAMYFCATSGEGVYNEQFFGPGTRLTVL.

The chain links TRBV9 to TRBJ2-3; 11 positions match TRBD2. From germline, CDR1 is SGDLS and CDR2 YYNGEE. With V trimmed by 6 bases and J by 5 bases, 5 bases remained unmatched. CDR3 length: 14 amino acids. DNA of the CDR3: TGTGCCAGCATTACCGGGACTAGCGGAGATACGCAGTATTTT. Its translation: CASITGTSGDTQYF.

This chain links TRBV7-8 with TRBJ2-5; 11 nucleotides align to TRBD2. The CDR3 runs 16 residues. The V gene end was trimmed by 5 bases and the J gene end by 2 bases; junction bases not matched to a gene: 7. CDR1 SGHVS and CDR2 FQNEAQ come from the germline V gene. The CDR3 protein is CASSLSSGGLQETQYF. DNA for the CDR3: TGTGCCAGCAGCCTCTCTAGCGGGGGGCTTCAAGAGACCCAGTACTTC.

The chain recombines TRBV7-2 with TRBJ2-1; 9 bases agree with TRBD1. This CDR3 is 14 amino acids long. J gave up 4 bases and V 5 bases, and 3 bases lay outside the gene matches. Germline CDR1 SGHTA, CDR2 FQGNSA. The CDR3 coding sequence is TGTGCCAGCAGCGCGGGGACAGGGTACAATGAGCAGTTCTTC. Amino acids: CASSAGTGYNEQFF.

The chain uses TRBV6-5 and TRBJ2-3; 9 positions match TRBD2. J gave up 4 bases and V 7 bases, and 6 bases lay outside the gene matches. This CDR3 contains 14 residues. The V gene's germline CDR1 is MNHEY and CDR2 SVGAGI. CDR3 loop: CASNPAGGPDTQYF. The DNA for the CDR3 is TGTGCCAGCAATCCAGCGGGAGGCCCAGATACGCAGTATTTT.

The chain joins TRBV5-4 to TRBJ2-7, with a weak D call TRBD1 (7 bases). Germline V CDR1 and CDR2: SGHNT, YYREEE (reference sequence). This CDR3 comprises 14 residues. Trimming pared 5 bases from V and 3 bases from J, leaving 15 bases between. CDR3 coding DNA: TGTGCCAGCAGGTTCAGACAGGGAGGCTACGAGCAGTACTTC. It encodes CASRFRQGGYEQYF. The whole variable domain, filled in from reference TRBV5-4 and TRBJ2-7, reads ETGVTQSPTHLIKTRGQQVTLRCSSQSGHNTVSWYQQALGQGPQFIFQYYREEENGRGNFPPRFSGLQFPNYSSELNVNALELDDSALYLCASRFRQGGYEQYFGPGTRLTVT.

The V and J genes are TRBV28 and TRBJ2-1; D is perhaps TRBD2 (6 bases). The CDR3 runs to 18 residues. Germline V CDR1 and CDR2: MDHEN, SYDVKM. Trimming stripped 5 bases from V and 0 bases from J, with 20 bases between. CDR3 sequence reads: CASSTYSGPKYSYNEQFF. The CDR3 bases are TGTGCCAGCAGTACCTATAGCGGCCCTAAATACTCCTACAATGAGCAGTTCTTC.

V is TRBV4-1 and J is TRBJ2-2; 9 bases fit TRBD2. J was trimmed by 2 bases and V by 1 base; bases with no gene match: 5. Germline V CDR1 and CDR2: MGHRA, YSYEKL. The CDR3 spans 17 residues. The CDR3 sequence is CASSQAGLAGNTGELFF. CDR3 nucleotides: TGCGCCAGCAGCCAAGCAGGGCTAGCGGGAAACACCGGGGAGCTGTTTTTT.

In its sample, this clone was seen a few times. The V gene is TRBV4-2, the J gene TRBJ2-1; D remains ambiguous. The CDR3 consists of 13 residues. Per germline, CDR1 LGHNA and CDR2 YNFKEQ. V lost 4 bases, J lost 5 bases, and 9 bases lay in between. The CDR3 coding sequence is TGTGCCAGCAGCCCTAGGAGAGACAATGAGCAGTTCTTC. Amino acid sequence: CASSPRRDNEQFF.

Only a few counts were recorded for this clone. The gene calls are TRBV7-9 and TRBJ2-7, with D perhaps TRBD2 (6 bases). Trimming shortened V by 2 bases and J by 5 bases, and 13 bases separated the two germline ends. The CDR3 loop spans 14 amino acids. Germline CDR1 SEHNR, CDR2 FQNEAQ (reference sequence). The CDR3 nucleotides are TGTGCCAGCAGCTTATCCCGGGGGTTAGACGAGCAGTACTTC. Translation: CASSLSRGLDEQYF.

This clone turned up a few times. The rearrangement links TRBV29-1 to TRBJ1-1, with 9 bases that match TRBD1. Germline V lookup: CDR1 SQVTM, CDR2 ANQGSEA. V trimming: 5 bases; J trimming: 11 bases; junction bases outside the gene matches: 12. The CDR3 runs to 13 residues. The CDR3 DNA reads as TGCAGCGTTTTGGGACAGGGCCATCAGGGGGCTTTCTTT. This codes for CSVLGQGHQGAFF.

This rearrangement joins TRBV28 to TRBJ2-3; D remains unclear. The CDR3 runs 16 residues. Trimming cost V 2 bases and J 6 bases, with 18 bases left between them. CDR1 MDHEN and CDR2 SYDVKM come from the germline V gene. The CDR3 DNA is TGTGCCAGCAGTTTAGAGCCGGAGACCCGCCCGGATACGCAGTATTTT. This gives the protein CASSLEPETRPDTQYF.

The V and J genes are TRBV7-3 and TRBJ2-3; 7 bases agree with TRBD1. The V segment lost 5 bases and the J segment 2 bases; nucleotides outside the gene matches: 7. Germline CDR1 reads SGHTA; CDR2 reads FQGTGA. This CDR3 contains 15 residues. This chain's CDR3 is CASSKDRDHTDTQYF. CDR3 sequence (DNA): TGTGCCAGCAGCAAAGACAGGGACCACACAGATACGCAGTATTTT.

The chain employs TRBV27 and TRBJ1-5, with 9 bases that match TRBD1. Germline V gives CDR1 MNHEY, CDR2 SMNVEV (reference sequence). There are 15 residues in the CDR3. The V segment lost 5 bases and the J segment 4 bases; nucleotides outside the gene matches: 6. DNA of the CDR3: TGTGCCAGCAGTAGGGGGACAGGGAGAAATCAGCCCCAGCATTTT. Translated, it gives CASSRGTGRNQPQHF.